The 23 T cell receptor beta chains below come from one sample, sequenced in a study of blood T cell repertoires in COVID-19. Repertoires were generated with immunoSEQ multiplex PCR, while TCRdb's copy carries only in-frame clones and drops some. The sample has roughly 100,000 clones, roughly 79% seen once; the top ten hold more than 8%. The sample was peripheral blood. Source of these receptors: a woman between 70 and 85 years old with acute or convalescent COVID-19.

The chain uses TRBV2 and TRBJ2-5, with D hard to call. Germline lookup yields CDR1 SNHLY and CDR2 FYNNEI. The CDR3 has 14 amino acids. Trimming took off 7 bases at V and 2 bases at J, with 14 bases between the two ends. This CDR3 reads CASKPGLSQETQYF. CDR3 in DNA: TGTGCCAGCAAGCCGGGTCTCTCGCAAGAGACCCAGTACTTC.

This clone was counted at least ten times. The J gene is TRBJ2-2, the V gene TRBV3-1 (or the pseudogene TRBV3-2), with 8 nucleotides matching TRBD1. V was pared by 4 bases and J by 3 bases, with 4 bases of the junction left unmatched. This CDR3 is built from 15 residues. CDR1 is LGHDT and CDR2 is YNNKEL in the germline V gene (reference sequence). CDR3 residues: CASSPDRGYTGELFF. Here the CDR3 DNA reads TGTGCCAGCAGCCCTGACAGGGGCTACACCGGGGAGCTGTTTTTT.

The J gene is TRBJ1-4, the V gene TRBV7-9, with D uncertain. From germline, CDR1 is SEHNR and CDR2 FQNEAQ (reference sequence). This CDR3 contains 12 residues. Trimming removed 2 bases from V and 8 bases from J, with 6 bases in between. Here the CDR3 reads CASSLMEEKLFF. CDR3 sequence (DNA): TGTGCCAGCAGCTTAATGGAGGAAAAACTGTTTTTT.

This chain links TRBV5-5 with TRBJ2-5; 12 bases match TRBD1. Germline values: CDR1 SGHKS, CDR2 YYEKEE (reference sequence). The ends lost 3 bases at V and 4 bases at J; junction bases unmatched: 7. The CDR3 is 16 amino acids. This chain's CDR3 is CASSSGQGAWGETQYF. CDR3 sequence (DNA): TGTGCCAGCAGCTCGGGACAGGGGGCATGGGGAGAGACCCAGTACTTC.

In its sample, this clone was seen once. V and J are TRBV12-3 or TRBV12-4 and TRBJ1-3, with no clear D. Trimming took 6 bases from V and 8 from J, leaving 11 bases between them. The CDR3 contains 12 residues. Here the CDR3 reads CASRNPGDTIYF. Here the CDR3 DNA reads TGTGCCAGCAGGAATCCCGGGGACACCATATATTTT.

The chain joins TRBV27 to TRBJ2-1; tentatively, D is TRBD2 (5 bases). The germline V gene has CDR1 MNHEY and CDR2 SMNVEV (reference sequence). Trimming shortened V by 4 bases and J by 8 bases, and 15 bases separated the two germline ends. CDR3 size: 14 residues. CDR3 bases: TGTGCCAGCAGTTCCGGGATCCTTGGCGATGAGCAGTTCTTC. It encodes CASSSGILGDEQFF.

This rearrangement joins TRBV10-3 to TRBJ2-1, with TRBD2 identical over 9 bases. Trimming cost V 6 bases and J 6 bases; bases outside gene matches: 15. This CDR3 region has 17 residues. CDR1 and CDR2 from the germline V gene are ENHRY and SYGVKD. The CDR3 region has the DNA TGTGCCATCAGCCTTCGACCTTTAGCGGGAGAGGGCAATGAGCAGTTCTTC. Translation gives CAISLRPLAGEGNEQFF.

This chain connects TRBV9 to TRBJ1-1; 9 bases are a match to TRBD1. Trimming took 4 bases from V and 3 from J; bases not matched to a gene: 4. The CDR3 runs to 14 residues. CDR1 and CDR2 from the germline V gene are SGDLS and YYNGEE. The CDR3: CASSPRQGDTEAFF. CDR3 bases: TGTGCCAGCAGCCCCAGACAGGGGGACACTGAAGCTTTCTTT.

This chain connects TRBV7-8 to TRBJ1-4; TRBD1 is a possible D gene (5 bases). Germline V gene lookup returns CDR1 SGHVS and CDR2 FQNEAQ. V lost 3 bases to trimming and J lost 3 bases, with 11 bases between them. The CDR3 has 15 amino acids. The CDR3, as DNA: TGTGCCAGCAGCTTCTACAGGTCCGCTAATGAAAAACTGTTTTTT. Protein: CASSFYRSANEKLFF.

The sample holds one count of this clone. This sequence joins TRBV7-2 and TRBJ2-1, with TRBD2 as a possible D gene (5 bases). Trimming took 2 bases from V and 7 from J, leaving 15 bases between them. The CDR3 spans 15 residues. CDR1 is SGHTA and CDR2 is FQGNSA in the germline V gene. CDR3 in DNA: TGTGCCAGCAGCTTAATGCCGGCCTCGGGGAATGAGCAGTTCTTC. Translated, it gives CASSLMPASGNEQFF.

The chain combines TRBV5-6 with TRBJ2-3; D not certain. V gave up 3 bases and J gave up 3 bases, with 20 bases separating them. Per germline, CDR1 SGHDT and CDR2 YYEEEE. This CDR3 is built from 17 residues. The chain's CDR3 is CASSSLLLQVRTDTQYF. The CDR3 region has the DNA TGTGCCAGCAGCTCCCTCCTCCTGCAGGTACGAACAGATACGCAGTATTTT.

This clone appeared a single time. This chain joins TRBV5-4 and TRBJ2-2; D is possibly TRBD1 (5 bases). The CDR3 is 14 amino acids. CDR1 and CDR2 (germline): SGHNT, YYREEE (reference sequence). The ends were cut back, 4 bases at V and 6 bases at J, with 13 bases in the middle. The CDR3 nucleotides are TGTGCCAGCAGCCCCTCAGGGAATCCCGGGGAGCTGTTTTTT. Amino acids: CASSPSGNPGELFF.

The chain joins TRBV19 to TRBJ1-4, with unresolved D. This CDR3 region has 14 residues. In germline, CDR1 is LNHDA, CDR2 SQIVND (reference sequence). V lost 3 bases and J lost 3, with 8 bases in between. The CDR3 sequence is CASSIRVSNEKLFF. Here the CDR3 DNA reads TGTGCCAGTAGTATCCGGGTTTCTAATGAAAAACTGTTTTTT.

The V gene is TRBV29-1, the J gene TRBJ2-7, with 9 nucleotides matching TRBD1. CDR3 length: 15 amino acids. From germline, CDR1 is SQVTM and CDR2 ANQGSEA. Trimming took 6 bases from V and 6 from J; bases not matched to a gene: 15. The CDR3 nucleotides are TGCAGCGTCCCTTCTGCACAGGGGGCGGTCGGCGAGCAGTACTTC. This translates into CSVPSAQGAVGEQYF.

The J gene is TRBJ2-6, the V gene TRBV4-3, with D possibly TRBD2 on 6 matching bases. The ends were cut back, 4 bases at V and 0 bases at J, with 22 bases in the middle. The CDR3 sequence is 20 residues long. Germline-derived CDR1 and CDR2 are LGHNA and YSLEER. The CDR3 bases are TGCGCCAGCAGCCCCGACACAACCCGGGGGATCGGCTCTGGGGCCAACGTCCTGACTTTC. Translating gives CASSPDTTRGIGSGANVLTF.

The chain combines TRBV5-4 with TRBJ2-5, with 7 bases identical to TRBD2. CDR1 and CDR2 from the germline V gene are SGHNT and YYREEE (reference sequence). V lost 4 bases to trimming and J lost 5 bases; unmatched junction nucleotides: 8. The CDR3 runs to 14 residues. The CDR3, as DNA: TGTGCCAGCAGCCAAGAAAGGGAGGGTGAGACCCAGTACTTC. This gives the protein CASSQEREGETQYF.

The chain recombines TRBV18 with TRBJ2-1; a possible D gene is TRBD1 (7 bases). The CDR3 length is 11 residues. The germline V and J ends were trimmed by 3 bases and 14 bases, with 11 bases remaining between them. Germline-derived CDR1 and CDR2 are KGHSH and LQKENI. CDR3 DNA sequence: TGTGCCAGCTCACCCGGCAGGGGGGAGTTCTTC. Translation: CASSPGRGEFF.

V gene TRBV28 combines with J gene TRBJ1-5, with 7 bases fitting TRBD1. V shed 6 bases, J shed 5 bases, and the junction held 10 bases outside the gene matches. The CDR3 contains 15 residues. CDR1 MDHEN and CDR2 SYDVKM come from the germline V gene. CDR3 loop: CASSPHTGAHQPQHF. CDR3 nucleotides: TGTGCCAGCAGCCCACATACAGGGGCCCATCAGCCCCAGCATTTT. Combining the CDR3 with reference TRBV28 and TRBJ1-5 gives the whole variable domain DVKVTQSSRYLVKRTGEKVFLECVQDMDHENMFWYRQDPGLGLRLIYFSYDVKMKEKGDIPEGYSVSREKKERFSLILESASTNQTSMYLCASSPHTGAHQPQHFGDGTRLSIL.

J is TRBJ1-2 and V is TRBV11-2; D is undetermined. Trimming removed 4 bases from V and 7 bases from J, with 10 bases in between. This CDR3 is built from 12 residues. Per the germline V gene, CDR1 is SGHAT and CDR2 is FQNNGV. The CDR3 here is CASSSRLGGYTF. CDR3 sequence (DNA): TGTGCCAGCAGCTCTCGACTTGGTGGCTACACCTTC.

The J gene is TRBJ2-5, the V gene TRBV5-1, with TRBD2 matching 10 bases. Germline V CDR1 and CDR2: SGHRS, YFSETQ. Trimming cost V 4 bases and J 4 bases; bases outside gene matches: 13. The CDR3 is 17 residues long. This chain's CDR3 is CASSDPYSGGWRETQYF. The CDR3 coding sequence is TGCGCCAGCAGCGACCCCTATAGCGGGGGGTGGAGAGAGACCCAGTACTTC.

The chain has TRBV6-6 and TRBJ2-1; tentatively, D is TRBD1 (7 bases). The germline V and J ends were trimmed by 2 bases and 7 bases, with 15 bases remaining between them. Germline CDR1 reads MNHNY; CDR2 reads SVGAGI (reference sequence). The CDR3 consists of 15 residues. CDR3 DNA: TGTGCCAGCAGTTACGTAGGCGGGACAGATAATGAGCAGTTCTTC. Amino acids: CASSYVGGTDNEQFF.

The chain joins TRBV4-3 to TRBJ2-5, with TRBD2 matching over 13 bases. The CDR3 covers 18 residues. Germline CDR1 reads LGHNA; CDR2 reads YSLEER. V was pared by 0 bases and J by 0 bases, with 4 bases of the junction left unmatched. The CDR3 sequence: CASSQEATSGGYQETQYF. CDR3 bases: TGCGCCAGCAGCCAAGAGGCGACTAGCGGGGGGTACCAAGAGACCCAGTACTTC.

V gene TRBV12-5 combines with J gene TRBJ1-2; 9 nucleotides agree with TRBD1. This CDR3 comprises 15 residues. V was clipped by 2 bases and J by 5 bases; unmatched bases: 6. Germline loops: CDR1 LGHNT, CDR2 FRNRAP. CDR3 sequence: CASGLPGQGFYGYTF. Written as DNA, the CDR3 is TGTGCTAGTGGTTTGCCGGGACAGGGATTTTATGGCTACACCTTC.